What follows are 16 T cell receptor beta chains derived from one specimen sequenced in a study of response to subunit inactivated influenza vaccine. TCRdb reanalysed the RT-PCR reads using MiXCR and keeps one entry per CDR3 protein. The sample shows roughly 500,000 distinct CDR3 sequences, approximately 24% of them seen only once. Here the sequenced sample was CD4+ T cells sorted from PBMCs, taken more than 4 days after vaccination. The receptors here all came from a man aged 50 to 60 who received an inactivated influenza vaccine.

DNA for the CDR3: TGCAGTGCGGACTCTGGGGCCAACGTCCTGACTTTC. Translation: CSADSGANVLTF. The chain is built from TRBV20-1 and TRBJ2-6; D ambiguous. Germline CDR1 DFQATT, CDR2 SNEGSKA (reference sequence). The CDR3 extends over 12 amino acids. V lost 6 bases and J lost 0, with 3 bases in between.

CDR3 protein: CSAWGTQETQYF. The CDR3, as DNA: TGCAGCGCCTGGGGGACCCAAGAGACCCAGTACTTC. This sequence joins TRBV29-1 and TRBJ2-5, with D perhaps TRBD1 or TRBD2 (5 bases each). The CDR3 has 12 amino acids. Germline assignment: CDR1 SQVTM and CDR2 ANQGSEA. Trimming shortened V by 7 bases and J by 1 base, and 10 bases separated the two germline ends. The full variable domain, with the rest looked up from reference TRBV29-1 and TRBJ2-5, is SAVISQKPSRDICQRGTSLTIQCQVDSQVTMMFWYRQQPGQSLTLIATANQGSEATYESGFVIDKFPISRPNLTFSTLTVSNMSPEDSSIYLCSAWGTQETQYFGPGTRLLVL.

This clonotype was counted a few times. The chain links TRBV28 to TRBJ1-1; D is unresolved. The V gene's germline CDR1 is MDHEN and CDR2 SYDVKM. The V gene lost 5 bases and the J gene lost 1 base, with 11 bases spanning the gap. The CDR3 length is 14 residues. CDR3 sequence reads: CASSPPLRNTEAFF. CDR3 DNA sequence: TGTGCCAGCAGTCCCCCTCTCCGGAACACTGAAGCTTTCTTT.

This clonotype was counted ten times or more. The V call is TRBV15, the J call TRBJ2-1; D perhaps matches TRBD2 (5 bases). V gave up 1 base and J gave up 1 base, with 23 bases separating them. Germline values: CDR1 LNHNV, CDR2 YYDKDF (reference sequence). The CDR3 has 20 residues. The chain's CDR3 is CATSRGRWERTSKSYNEQFF. The CDR3 DNA sequence: TGTGCCACCAGCAGAGGAAGGTGGGAGCGGACCTCAAAATCCTACAATGAGCAGTTCTTC.

This chain joins TRBV7-2 and TRBJ2-1; no clear D gene. CDR1 is SGHTA, CDR2 FQGNSA, per germline. With 3 bases removed from V and 6 bases from J, the gap between germline ends came to 9 bases. The CDR3 runs to 13 residues. The CDR3 DNA is TGTGCCAGCAGCTTCACCAGAGTCAATGAGCAGTTCTTC. This sequence encodes CASSFTRVNEQFF.

CDR3 amino acids: CASSLGTALDTQYF. Here the CDR3 DNA reads TGTGCCAGCAGCTTAGGGACAGCGCTAGATACGCAGTATTTT. J is TRBJ2-3 and V is TRBV11-2, with D possibly TRBD1 on 6 matching bases. CDR3 length: 14 amino acids. Germline lookup yields CDR1 SGHAT and CDR2 FQNNGV. V was clipped by 1 base and J by 5 bases, with 10 bases between them.

This clonotype has more than one count but fewer than ten. The J gene is TRBJ2-2, the V gene TRBV6-5; the D is unclear. Germline-derived CDR1 and CDR2 are MNHEY and SVGAGI. Trimming shortened V by 6 bases and J by 8 bases, and 7 bases separated the two germline ends. This CDR3 has 11 residues. DNA of the CDR3: TGTGCCAGCAGATCACCTGGGGAGCTGTTTTTT. It is translated as CASRSPGELFF.

The chain recombines TRBV24-1 with TRBJ2-1; TRBD2 might be the D (5 bases). Germline loops: CDR1 KGHDR, CDR2 SFDVKD. The CDR3 has 13 amino acids. Deletions cut 3 bases from V and 7 bases from J, with 9 bases between. In DNA, the CDR3 is TGTGCCACCAGTGATCACGCGGGTAATGAGCAGTTCTTC. Residues: CATSDHAGNEQFF.

The genes are TRBV4-1 and TRBJ2-1, with 8 bases aligning to TRBD2. J was trimmed by 7 bases and V by 1 base; bases with no gene match: 18. This CDR3 has 19 residues. CDR1 and CDR2 from the germline V gene are MGHRA and YSYEKL. CDR3: CASSQGRIAGKMPRNEQFF. The CDR3 DNA reads as TGCGCCAGCAGCCAAGGGCGAATAGCGGGAAAGATGCCGAGGAATGAGCAGTTCTTC.

The chain recombines TRBV28 with TRBJ1-4, with TRBD1 matching 7 bases. From germline, CDR1 is MDHEN and CDR2 SYDVKM. The CDR3 covers 15 residues. V shed 5 bases and J 6 bases; nucleotides not matched to a gene: 9. CDR3 in DNA: TGTGCCAGCAGTCTACCGACAGGGCGGGATGAAAAACTGTTTTTT. Protein: CASSLPTGRDEKLFF.

This rearrangement joins TRBV7-2 to TRBJ2-3, with D perhaps TRBD1 (6 bases). CDR1 SGHTA and CDR2 FQGNSA come from the germline V gene. CDR3 length: 15 residues. Trimming shortened V by 5 bases and J by 5 bases, and 17 bases separated the two germline ends. As DNA, the CDR3 is TGTGCCAGCAGCCTGGACAGCGCCCGCGTAGATACGCAGTATTTT. This encodes CASSLDSARVDTQYF. Using reference TRBV7-2 and TRBJ2-3 for the parts outside the CDR3, the full variable domain is GAGVSQSPSNKVTEKGKDVELRCDPISGHTALYWYRQSLGQGLEFLIYFQGNSAPDKSGLPSDRFSAERTGGSVSTLTIQRTQQEDSAVYLCASSLDSARVDTQYFGPGTRLTVL.

The CDR3 region has the DNA TGTGCAAGTCGCTTAGTTGGGCTAGCGGAGTTCCAAGAGACCCAGTACTTC. This sequence encodes CASRLVGLAEFQETQYF. The gene calls are TRBV12-2 and TRBJ2-5; the D call in the table, TRBD2, was not verified against the DNA. TRBV12-2 is a documented pseudogene. CDR3 length equals 17 residues.

The gene calls are TRBV29-1 and TRBJ2-3, with D possibly TRBD2 on 5 matching bases. Germline lookup yields CDR1 SQVTM and CDR2 ANQGSEA. V shed 8 bases and J shed 0 bases, with 27 bases lying between them. The length of the CDR3 is 18 residues. The DNA of the CDR3 is TGCAGCCTATCACCTGCCGGATGGGCGGGTGCTAGCACAGATACGCAGTATTTT. Its protein product is CSLSPAGWAGASTDTQYF.

This rearrangement joins TRBV20-1 to TRBJ1-1; 9 bases line up with TRBD1. The CDR3 covers 12 residues. From germline, CDR1 is DFQATT and CDR2 SNEGSKA (reference sequence). Trimming removed 6 bases from V and 6 bases from J; junction bases left unmatched: 5. In nucleotides, the CDR3 is TGCAGTGCGGACAGACAGGGGGCTGAAGCTTTCTTT. The encoded protein is CSADRQGAEAFF.

This clonotype has just a few counts. The J gene is TRBJ1-4, the V gene TRBV7-3, with 10 positions matching TRBD1. The length of the CDR3 is 13 residues. Trimming cost V 5 bases and J 8 bases; bases outside gene matches: 2. From germline, CDR1 is SGHTA and CDR2 FQGTGA. The CDR3 DNA reads TGTGCCAGCAGCGTGGACAGGGGGGAAAAACTGTTTTTT. Translating gives CASSVDRGEKLFF.

This chain connects TRBV5-1 to TRBJ1-2; D is possibly TRBD1 (5 bases). V was clipped by 0 bases and J by 3 bases, with 12 bases between them. This CDR3 region has 15 residues. Germline assignment: CDR1 SGHRS and CDR2 YFSETQ. The CDR3 protein is CASSLGGGADYGYTF. DNA of the CDR3: TGCGCCAGCAGCTTGGGTGGCGGGGCGGACTATGGCTACACCTTC. Based on the CDR3 plus reference TRBV5-1 and TRBJ1-2, the full variable domain is KAGVTQTPRYLIKTRGQQVTLSCSPISGHRSVSWYQQTPGQGLQFLFEYFSETQRNKGNFPGRFSGRQFSNSRSEMNVSTLELGDSALYLCASSLGGGADYGYTFGSGTRLTVV.